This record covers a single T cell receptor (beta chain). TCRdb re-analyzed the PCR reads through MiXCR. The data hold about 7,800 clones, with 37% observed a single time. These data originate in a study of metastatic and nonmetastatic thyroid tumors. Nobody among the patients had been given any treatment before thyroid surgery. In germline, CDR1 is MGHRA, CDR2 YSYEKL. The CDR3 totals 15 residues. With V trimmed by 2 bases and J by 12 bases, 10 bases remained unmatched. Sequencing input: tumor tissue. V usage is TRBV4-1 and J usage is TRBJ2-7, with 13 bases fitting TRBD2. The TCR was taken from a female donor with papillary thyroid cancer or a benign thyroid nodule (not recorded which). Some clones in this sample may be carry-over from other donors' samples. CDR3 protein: CASSQPGGLAGERYF. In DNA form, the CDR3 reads TGCGCCAGCAGCCAACCCGGTGGACTAGCGGGAGAAAGGTACTTC.